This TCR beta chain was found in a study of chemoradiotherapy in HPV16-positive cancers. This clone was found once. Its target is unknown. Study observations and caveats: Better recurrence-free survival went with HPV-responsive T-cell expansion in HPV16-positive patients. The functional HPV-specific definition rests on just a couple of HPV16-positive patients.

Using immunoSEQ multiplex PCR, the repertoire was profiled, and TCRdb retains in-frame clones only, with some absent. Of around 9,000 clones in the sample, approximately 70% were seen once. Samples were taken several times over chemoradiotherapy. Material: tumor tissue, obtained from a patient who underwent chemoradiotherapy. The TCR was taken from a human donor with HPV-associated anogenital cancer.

The CDR3 sequence is CASSRFGASYRGETQYF. CDR3 DNA sequence: TGTGCCAGTAGTAGGTTTGGAGCTTCGTATCGGGGGGAGACCCAGTACTTC. This chain links TRBV19 with TRBJ2-5; D might be TRBD2 (6 bases). Trimming left V 4 bases short and J 5 bases short, with 23 bases between. The CDR3 is 17 residues long. From germline, CDR1 is LNHDA and CDR2 SQIVND (reference sequence).